This entry is about one TCR beta chain. The data derive from a study of cytomegalovirus exposure and HLA in healthy donors. Vbeta (60) and Jbeta (13) primers were used in the PCR. Libraries were prepared by immunoSEQ multiplex PCR; TCRdb keeps only in-frame clonotypes and omits some of them. The sample spans about 48,000 clones; the ten largest clones claim 2% to 2.5%. The CDR3 contains 14 residues. V was trimmed by 6 bases and J by 6 bases, leaving 17 bases between them. Germline V gives CDR1 MNHEY, CDR2 SVGAGI. The sequence came from a woman in her thirties or forties in good health and CMV-seronegative. Sequenced input: PBMCs. The V gene is TRBV6-5, the J gene TRBJ1-2; possible D gene TRBD1, 5 bases. The CDR3 DNA reads as TGTGCCAGCAGCCGATTCGGGGGGACGGATGGCTACACCTTC. Its translation: CASSRFGGTDGYTF.